The clone carrying this T cell receptor beta chain was counted between two and nine times. Its antigen is currently unknown. Looked up from germline, CDR1 is GTSNPN and CDR2 is SVGIG (reference sequence). V lost 2 bases and J 5 bases, leaving 10 bases between the germline ends. CDR3 length: 13 residues. The data were obtained in a study of chemoradiotherapy in HPV16-positive cancers. Points from the study as a whole: HPV-specific T cells were functionally defined from only two HPV16-positive patients. Non-HPV-specific T cells did not expand in tumors during treatment, whereas candidate HPV-specific clones and E7-related motifs did.

Profiled with immunoSEQ multiplex PCR; TCRdb holds only in-frame clones, not every one. The data show approximately 3,500 clones, 60% to 85% seen once. The source of this sequence is a human donor with HPV-associated anogenital cancer. The chain employs TRBV30 and TRBJ1-5; D not certain. The specimen was obtained from a patient who underwent chemoradiotherapy. Here the CDR3 DNA reads TGTGCCTGGAGTCGGGAGGGCGATCAGCCCCAGCATTTT. Amino acid sequence: CAWSREGDQPQHF. The variable domain in full, with the rest retrieved from reference TRBV30 and TRBJ1-5, is SQTIHQWPATLVQPVGSPLSLECTVEGTSNPNLYWYRQAAGRGLQLLFYSVGIGQISSEVPQNLSASRPQDRQFILSSKKLLLSDSGFYLCAWSREGDQPQHFGDGTRLSIL.